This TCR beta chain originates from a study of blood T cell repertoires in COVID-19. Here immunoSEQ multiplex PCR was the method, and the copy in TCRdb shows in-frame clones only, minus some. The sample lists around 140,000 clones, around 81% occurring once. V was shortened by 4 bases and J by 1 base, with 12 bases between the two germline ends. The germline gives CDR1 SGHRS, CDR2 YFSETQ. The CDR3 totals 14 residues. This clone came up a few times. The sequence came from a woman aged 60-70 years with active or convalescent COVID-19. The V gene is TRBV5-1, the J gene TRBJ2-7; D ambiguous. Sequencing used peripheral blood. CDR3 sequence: CASSKRQNSYEQYF. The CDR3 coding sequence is TGCGCCAGCAGCAAGAGACAAAATTCCTACGAGCAGTACTTC.